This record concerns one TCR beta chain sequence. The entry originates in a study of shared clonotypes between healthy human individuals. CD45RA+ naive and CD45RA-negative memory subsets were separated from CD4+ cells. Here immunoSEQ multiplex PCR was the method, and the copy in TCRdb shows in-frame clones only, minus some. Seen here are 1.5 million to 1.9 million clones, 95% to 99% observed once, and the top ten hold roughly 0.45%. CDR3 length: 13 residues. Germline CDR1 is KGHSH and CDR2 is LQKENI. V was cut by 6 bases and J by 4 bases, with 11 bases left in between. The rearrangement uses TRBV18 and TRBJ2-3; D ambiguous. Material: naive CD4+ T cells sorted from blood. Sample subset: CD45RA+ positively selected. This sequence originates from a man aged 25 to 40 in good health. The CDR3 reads CASSFHRADTQYF. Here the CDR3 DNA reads TGTGCCAGCTCGTTCCATAGGGCAGATACGCAGTATTTT.